The clone carrying this T cell receptor (beta chain) was observed many times. V was trimmed by 6 bases and J by 9 bases, leaving 15 bases between them. The CDR3 loop spans 14 amino acids. Germline assignment: CDR1 MNHNS and CDR2 SASEGT. The investigators amplified TCR beta CDR3 regions from RNA transcripts. With the HTBI primer set, the TCR CDR3 went through a first round of RT-PCR. TCRdb re-called the multiplex PCR reads through MiXCR, storing one row per CDR3 protein. The table includes approximately 530,000 distinct CDR3 sequences, around 15% detected once. This sample is part of a study of T cells in Graves' hyperthyroidism and ophthalmopathy.

Sequencing was performed on blood. The receptor comes from a woman aged 18-29 years with Graves' hyperthyroidism. This chain joins TRBV6-1 and TRBJ1-6; a weak D match, TRBD1 (6 bases). The CDR3: CASSTGLMASPLHF. CDR3 coding DNA: TGTGCCAGCAGCACAGGGTTAATGGCTTCACCCCTCCACTTT.